The 5 T cell receptor beta chains below all came from one sample that was sequenced in a study of blood T cells in healthy people across ages. PCR was performed a second time for about 7 to 11 cycles using a sample-barcoded 5' primer and a J-beta primer mix. MiXCR, applied by TCRdb to the 5' RACE reads, yields one record per CDR3 protein. The sample has over 700,000 distinct CDR3 sequences, roughly 50% seen once. Source material: blood. All receptors come from a man of 80 years or more in good health.

The rearrangement links TRBV6-6 to TRBJ2-1; D remains unclear. Trimming shortened V by 11 bases and J by 1 base, and 12 bases separated the two germline ends. Germline values: CDR1 MNHNY, CDR2 SVGAGI (reference sequence). The CDR3 is made up of 13 amino acids. CDR3 bases: TGTGCCCGCATTGGGGAATCCTACAATGAGCAGTTCTTC. Translation gives CARIGESYNEQFF.

The chain joins TRBV6-2 or TRBV6-3 to TRBJ1-6, with D uncertain. CDR1 MNHEY and CDR2 SVGEGT come from the germline V gene. Trimming took 2 bases from V and 18 from J, leaving 14 bases between them. The CDR3 contains 12 residues. CDR3 in DNA: TGTGCCAGCAGTTACGAGGGTCGGCAGTACCACTTT. The encoded protein is CASSYEGRQYHF.

This clonotype was seen only a few times. This sequence joins TRBV4-1 and TRBJ2-7, with 7 bases identical to TRBD1. Trimming at V came to 4 bases and at J to 1 base, leaving 7 bases not matched to a gene. Germline V CDR1 and CDR2: MGHRA, YSYEKL. This CDR3 comprises 15 residues. CDR3 coding DNA: TGCGCCAGCAGCCTTGACAGGGTCATTTCCTACGAGCAGTACTTC. It encodes CASSLDRVISYEQYF.

This clonotype showed up just a few times. This chain links TRBV6-6 with TRBJ1-4; perhaps TRBD1 as D (5 bases). Germline V lookup: CDR1 MNHNY, CDR2 SVGAGI (reference sequence). The V end was cut by 6 bases, the J end by 7 bases, with 18 bases between. The CDR3 sequence is 15 residues long. The CDR3: CASRPPGLRGEKLFF. The CDR3 coding sequence is TGTGCCAGCAGGCCCCCGGGGCTTCGGGGTGAAAAACTGTTTTTT.

This clonotype was found a few times. The J gene is TRBJ2-3, the V gene TRBV7-2; maybe TRBD1 (5 bases). Germline lookup yields CDR1 SGHTA and CDR2 FQGNSA. The CDR3 sequence is 15 residues long. Trimming removed 1 base from V and 14 bases from J, with 22 bases in between. CDR3 DNA: TGTGCCAGCAGCTTAGACGTGGGGCCCCTAGGATACGCGTATTTT. This translates into CASSLDVGPLGYAYF.